This T cell receptor (beta chain) originates from a study of blood T cell repertoires in COVID-19. The assay was immunoSEQ multiplex PCR, and TCRdb's table has in-frame clones only and misses some. This table holds some 200,000 clones, about 85% found once. This CDR3 spans 15 amino acids. V was clipped by 4 bases and J by 6 bases; unmatched bases: 9. The germline CDR1 and CDR2 sequences are MNHEY and SVGAGI. The TCR was taken from a woman aged 55-70 years who had recovered from COVID-19. The sample was peripheral blood. The chain has TRBV6-5 and TRBJ1-2; 9 nucleotides line up with TRBD1. The CDR3 region is CASSLGQGIFNGYTF. In DNA form, the CDR3 reads TGTGCCAGCAGTTTGGGACAGGGAATTTTCAATGGCTACACCTTC.